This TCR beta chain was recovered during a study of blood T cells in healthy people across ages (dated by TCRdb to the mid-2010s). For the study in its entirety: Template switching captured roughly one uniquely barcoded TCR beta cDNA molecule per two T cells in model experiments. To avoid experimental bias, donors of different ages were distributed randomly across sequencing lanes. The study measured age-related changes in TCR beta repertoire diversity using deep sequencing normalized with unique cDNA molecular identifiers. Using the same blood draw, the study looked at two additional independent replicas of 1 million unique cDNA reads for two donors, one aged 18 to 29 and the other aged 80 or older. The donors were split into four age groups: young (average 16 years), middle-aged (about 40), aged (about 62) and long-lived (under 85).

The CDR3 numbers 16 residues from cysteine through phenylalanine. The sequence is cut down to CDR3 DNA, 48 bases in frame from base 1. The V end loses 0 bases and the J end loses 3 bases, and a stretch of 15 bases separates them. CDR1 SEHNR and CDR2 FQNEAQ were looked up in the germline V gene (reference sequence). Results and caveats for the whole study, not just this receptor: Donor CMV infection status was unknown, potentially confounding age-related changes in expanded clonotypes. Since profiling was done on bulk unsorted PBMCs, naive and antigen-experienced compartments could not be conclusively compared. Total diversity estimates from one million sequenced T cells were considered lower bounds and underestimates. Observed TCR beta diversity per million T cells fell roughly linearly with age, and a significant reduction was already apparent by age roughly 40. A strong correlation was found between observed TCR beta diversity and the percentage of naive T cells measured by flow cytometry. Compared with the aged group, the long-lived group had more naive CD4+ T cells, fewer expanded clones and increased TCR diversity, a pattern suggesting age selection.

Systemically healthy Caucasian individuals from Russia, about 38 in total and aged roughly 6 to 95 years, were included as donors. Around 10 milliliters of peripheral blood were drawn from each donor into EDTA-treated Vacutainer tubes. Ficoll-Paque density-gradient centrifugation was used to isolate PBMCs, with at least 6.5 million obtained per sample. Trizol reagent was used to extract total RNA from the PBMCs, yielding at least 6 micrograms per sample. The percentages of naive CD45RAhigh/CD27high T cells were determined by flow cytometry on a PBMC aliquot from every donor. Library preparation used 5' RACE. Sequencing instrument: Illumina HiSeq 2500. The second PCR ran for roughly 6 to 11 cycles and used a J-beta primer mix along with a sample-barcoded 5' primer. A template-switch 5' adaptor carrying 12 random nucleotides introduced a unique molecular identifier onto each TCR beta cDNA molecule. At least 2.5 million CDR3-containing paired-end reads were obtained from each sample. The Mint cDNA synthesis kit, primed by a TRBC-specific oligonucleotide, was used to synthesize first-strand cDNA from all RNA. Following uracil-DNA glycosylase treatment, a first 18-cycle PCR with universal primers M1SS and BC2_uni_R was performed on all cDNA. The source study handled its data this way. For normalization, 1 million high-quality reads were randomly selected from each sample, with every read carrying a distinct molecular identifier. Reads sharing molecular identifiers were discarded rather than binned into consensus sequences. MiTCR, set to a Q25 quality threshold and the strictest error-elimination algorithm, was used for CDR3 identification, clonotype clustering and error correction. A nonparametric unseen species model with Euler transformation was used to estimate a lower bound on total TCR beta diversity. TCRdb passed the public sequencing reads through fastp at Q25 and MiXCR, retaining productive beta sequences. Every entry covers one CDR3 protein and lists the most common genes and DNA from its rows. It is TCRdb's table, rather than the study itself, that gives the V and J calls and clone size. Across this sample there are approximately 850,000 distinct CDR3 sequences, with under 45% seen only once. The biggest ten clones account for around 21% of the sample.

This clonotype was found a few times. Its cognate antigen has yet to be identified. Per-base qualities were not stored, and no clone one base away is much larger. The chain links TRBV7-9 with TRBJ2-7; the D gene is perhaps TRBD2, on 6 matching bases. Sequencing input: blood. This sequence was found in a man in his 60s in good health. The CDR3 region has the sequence CASSLAGPGAHYEQYF. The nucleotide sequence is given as TGTGCCAGCAGCTTAGCGGGACCGGGAGCTCACTACGAGCAGTACTTC.